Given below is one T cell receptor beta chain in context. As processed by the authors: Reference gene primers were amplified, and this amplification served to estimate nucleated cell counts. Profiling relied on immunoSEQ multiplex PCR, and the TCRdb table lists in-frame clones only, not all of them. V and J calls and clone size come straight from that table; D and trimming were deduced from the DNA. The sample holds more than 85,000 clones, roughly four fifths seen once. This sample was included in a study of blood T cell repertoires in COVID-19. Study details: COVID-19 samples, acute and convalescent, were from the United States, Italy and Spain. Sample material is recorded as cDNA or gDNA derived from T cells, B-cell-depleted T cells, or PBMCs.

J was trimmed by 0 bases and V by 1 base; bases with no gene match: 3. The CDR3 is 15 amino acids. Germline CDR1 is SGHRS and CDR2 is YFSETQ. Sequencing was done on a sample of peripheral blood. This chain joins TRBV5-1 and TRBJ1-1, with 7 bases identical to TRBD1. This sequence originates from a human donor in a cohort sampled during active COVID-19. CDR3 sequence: CASSLPGQMNTEAFF. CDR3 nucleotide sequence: TGCGCCAGCAGCTTGCCGGGACAGATGAACACTGAAGCTTTCTTT.